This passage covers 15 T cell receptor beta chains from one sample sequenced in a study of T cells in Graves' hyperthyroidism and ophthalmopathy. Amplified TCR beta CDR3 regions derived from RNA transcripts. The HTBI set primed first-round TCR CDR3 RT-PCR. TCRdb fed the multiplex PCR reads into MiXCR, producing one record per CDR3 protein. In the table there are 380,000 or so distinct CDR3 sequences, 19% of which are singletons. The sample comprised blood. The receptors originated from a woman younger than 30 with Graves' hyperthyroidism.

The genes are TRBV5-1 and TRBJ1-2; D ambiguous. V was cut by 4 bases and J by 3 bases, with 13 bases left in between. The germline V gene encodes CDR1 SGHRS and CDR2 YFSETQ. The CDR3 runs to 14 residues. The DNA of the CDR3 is TGCGCCAGCAGCACCACGGACGGTTACTATGGCTACACCTTC. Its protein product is CASSTTDGYYGYTF.

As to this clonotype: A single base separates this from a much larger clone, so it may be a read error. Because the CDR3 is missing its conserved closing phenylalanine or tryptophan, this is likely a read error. Here the CDR3 reads CASSGDRVIYEQYY. The DNA for the CDR3 is TGTGCCAGCAGTGGGGACAGGGTTATCTACGAGCAGTACTAC. This chain joins TRBV6-1 and TRBJ2-7, with TRBD1 identical over 9 bases. Germline V gene sequence: CDR1 MNHNS, CDR2 SASEGT. Trimming removed 4 bases from V and 3 bases from J; junction bases left unmatched: 4. This CDR3 contains 14 residues.

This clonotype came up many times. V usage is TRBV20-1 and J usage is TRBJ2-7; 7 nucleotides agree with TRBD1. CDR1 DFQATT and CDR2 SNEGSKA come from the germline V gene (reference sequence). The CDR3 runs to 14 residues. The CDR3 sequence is CSVNEGTVLYEQYF. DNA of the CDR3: TGCAGCGTTAACGAGGGGACAGTTCTCTACGAGCAGTACTTC.

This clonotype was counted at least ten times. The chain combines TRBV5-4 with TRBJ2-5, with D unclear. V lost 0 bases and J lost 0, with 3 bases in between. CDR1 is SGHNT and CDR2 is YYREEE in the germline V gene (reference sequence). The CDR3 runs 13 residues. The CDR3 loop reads CASSLDYQETQYF. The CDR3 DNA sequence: TGTGCCAGCAGCTTGGACTACCAAGAGACCCAGTACTTC.

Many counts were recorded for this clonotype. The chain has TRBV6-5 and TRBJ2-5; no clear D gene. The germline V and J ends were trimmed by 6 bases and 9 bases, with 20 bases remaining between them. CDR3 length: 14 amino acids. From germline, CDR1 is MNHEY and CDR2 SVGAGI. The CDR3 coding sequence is TGTGCCAGCAGATTAGAGAGAGTCGTGGGTCCCCAGTACTTC. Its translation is CASRLERVVGPQYF.

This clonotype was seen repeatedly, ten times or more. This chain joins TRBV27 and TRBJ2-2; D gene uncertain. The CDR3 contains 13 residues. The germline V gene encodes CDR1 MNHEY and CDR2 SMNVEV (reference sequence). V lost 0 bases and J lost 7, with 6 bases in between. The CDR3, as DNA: TGTGCCAGCAGTTTATCGGGCGGCGGGGAGCTGTTTTTT. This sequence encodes CASSLSGGGELFF.

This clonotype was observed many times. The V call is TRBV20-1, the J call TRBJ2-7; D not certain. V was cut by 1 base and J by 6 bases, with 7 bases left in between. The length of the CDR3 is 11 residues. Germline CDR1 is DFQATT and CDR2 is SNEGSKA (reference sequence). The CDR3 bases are TGCAGTGCTAGAGTTCTTAGCGAGCAGTACTTC. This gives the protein CSARVLSEQYF.

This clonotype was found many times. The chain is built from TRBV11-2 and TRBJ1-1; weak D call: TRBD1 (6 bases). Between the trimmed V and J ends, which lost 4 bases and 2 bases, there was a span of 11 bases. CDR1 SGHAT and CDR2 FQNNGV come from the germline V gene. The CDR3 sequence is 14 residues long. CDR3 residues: CASSSGRGNTEAFF. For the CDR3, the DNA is TGTGCCAGCAGCTCGGGCAGGGGAAACACTGAAGCTTTCTTT. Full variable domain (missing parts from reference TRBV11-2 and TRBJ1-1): EAGVAQSPRYKIIEKRQSVAFWCNPISGHATLYWYQQILGQGPKLLIQFQNNGVVDDSQLPKDRFSAERLKGVDSTLKIQPAKLEDSAVYLCASSSGRGNTEAFFGQGTRLTVV.

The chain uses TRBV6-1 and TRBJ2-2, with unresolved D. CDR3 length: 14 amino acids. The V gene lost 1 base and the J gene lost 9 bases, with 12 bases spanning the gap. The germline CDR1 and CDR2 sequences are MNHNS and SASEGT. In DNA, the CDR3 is TGTGCCAGCAGTGAAGGACCTTCTGGCTGGGAGCTGTTTTTT. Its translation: CASSEGPSGWELFF.

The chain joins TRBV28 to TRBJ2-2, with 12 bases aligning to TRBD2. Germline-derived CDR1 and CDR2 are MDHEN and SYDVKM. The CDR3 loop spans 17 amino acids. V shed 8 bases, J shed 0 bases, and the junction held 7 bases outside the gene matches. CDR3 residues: CASSHTSGGSNTGELFF. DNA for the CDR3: TGTGCCAGCTCTCATACTAGCGGGGGGTCGAACACCGGGGAGCTGTTTTTT.

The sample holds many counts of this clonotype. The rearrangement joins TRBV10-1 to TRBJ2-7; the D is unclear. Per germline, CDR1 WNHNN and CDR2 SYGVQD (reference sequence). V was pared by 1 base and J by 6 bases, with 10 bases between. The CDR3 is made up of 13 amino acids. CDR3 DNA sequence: TGCGCCAGCAGTGAGTATTCGGGTTCCGAGCAGTACTTC. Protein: CASSEYSGSEQYF.

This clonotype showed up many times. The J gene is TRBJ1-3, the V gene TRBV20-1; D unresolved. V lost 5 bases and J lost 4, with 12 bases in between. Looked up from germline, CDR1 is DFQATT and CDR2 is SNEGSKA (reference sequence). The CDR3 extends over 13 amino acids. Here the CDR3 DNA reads TGCAGTGCTTCGGAGAGGGTCGGAAACACCATATATTTT. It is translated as CSASERVGNTIYF.

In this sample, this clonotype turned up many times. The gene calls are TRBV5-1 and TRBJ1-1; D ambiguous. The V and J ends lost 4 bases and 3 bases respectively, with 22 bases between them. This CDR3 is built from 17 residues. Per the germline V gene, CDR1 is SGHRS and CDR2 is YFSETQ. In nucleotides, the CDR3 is TGCGCCAGCAGCCCAACCCCTGGCGAACCGCACTACACTGAAGCTTTCTTT. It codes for CASSPTPGEPHYTEAFF.

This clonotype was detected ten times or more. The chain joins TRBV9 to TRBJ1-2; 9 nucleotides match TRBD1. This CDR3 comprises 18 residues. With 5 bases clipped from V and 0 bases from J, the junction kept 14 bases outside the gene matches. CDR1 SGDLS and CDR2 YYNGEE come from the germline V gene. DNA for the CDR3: TGTGCCAGCAGTCAATACGTGGGACAGGGACGTTCTAACTATGGCTACACCTTC. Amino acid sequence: CASSQYVGQGRSNYGYTF.

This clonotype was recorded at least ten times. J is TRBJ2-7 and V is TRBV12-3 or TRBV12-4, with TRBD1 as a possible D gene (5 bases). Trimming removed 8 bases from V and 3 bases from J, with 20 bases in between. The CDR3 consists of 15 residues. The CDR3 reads CASGRERSLYYEQYF. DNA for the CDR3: TGTGCCAGCGGCAGGGAAAGATCCCTCTACTACGAGCAGTACTTC.